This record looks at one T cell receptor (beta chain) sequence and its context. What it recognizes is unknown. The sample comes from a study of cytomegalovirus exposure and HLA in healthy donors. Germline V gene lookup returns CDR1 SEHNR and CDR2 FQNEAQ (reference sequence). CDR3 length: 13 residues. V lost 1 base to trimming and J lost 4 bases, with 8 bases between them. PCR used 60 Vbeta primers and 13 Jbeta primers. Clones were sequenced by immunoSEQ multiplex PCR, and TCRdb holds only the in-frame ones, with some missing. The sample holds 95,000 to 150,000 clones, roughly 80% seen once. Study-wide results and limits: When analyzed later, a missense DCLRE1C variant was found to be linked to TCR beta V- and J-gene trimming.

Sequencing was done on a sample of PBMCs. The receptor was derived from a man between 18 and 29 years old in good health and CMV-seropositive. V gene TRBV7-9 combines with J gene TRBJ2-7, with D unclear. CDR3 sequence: CASSLVSAYEQYF. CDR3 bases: TGTGCCAGCAGCTTAGTATCCGCGTACGAGCAGTACTTC.